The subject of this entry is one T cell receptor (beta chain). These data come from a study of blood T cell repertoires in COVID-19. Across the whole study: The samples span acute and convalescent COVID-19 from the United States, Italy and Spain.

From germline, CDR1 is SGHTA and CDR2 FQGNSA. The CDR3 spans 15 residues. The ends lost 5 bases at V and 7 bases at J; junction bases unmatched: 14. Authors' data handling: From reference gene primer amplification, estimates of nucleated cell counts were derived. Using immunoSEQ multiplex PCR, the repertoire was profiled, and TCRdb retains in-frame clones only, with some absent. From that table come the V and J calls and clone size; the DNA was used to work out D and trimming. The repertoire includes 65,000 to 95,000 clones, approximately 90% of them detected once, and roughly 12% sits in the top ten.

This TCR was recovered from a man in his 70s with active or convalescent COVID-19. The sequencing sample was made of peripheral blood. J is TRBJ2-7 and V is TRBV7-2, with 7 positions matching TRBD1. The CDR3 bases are TGTGCCAGCAGCAGACAGGGCCAAGGTTCGGAAGAGCAGTACTTC. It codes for CASSRQGQGSEEQYF.